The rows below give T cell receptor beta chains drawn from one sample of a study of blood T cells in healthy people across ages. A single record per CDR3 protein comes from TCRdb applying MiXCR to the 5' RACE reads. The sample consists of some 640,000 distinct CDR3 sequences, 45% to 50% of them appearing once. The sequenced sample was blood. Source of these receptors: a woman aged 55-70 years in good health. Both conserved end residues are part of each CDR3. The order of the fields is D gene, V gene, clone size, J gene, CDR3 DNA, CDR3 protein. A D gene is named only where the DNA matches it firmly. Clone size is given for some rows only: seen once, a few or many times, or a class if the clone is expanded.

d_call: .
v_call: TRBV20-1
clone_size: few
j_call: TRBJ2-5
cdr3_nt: TGCAGTGCTAGAGACCCGGCGGAGACCCAGTACTTC
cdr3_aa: CSARDPAETQYF

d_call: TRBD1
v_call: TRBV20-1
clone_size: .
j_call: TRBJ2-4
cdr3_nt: TGCAGTGCCCCTGGACAGGGACTAGCCAAAAACATTCAGTACTTC
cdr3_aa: CSAPGQGLAKNIQYF

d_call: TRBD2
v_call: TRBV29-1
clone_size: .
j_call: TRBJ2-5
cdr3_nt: TGCAGCGTTCCTCGTGGTAGCGGGGGAAGGGAGGAGCAGTACTTC
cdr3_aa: CSVPRGSGGREEQYF

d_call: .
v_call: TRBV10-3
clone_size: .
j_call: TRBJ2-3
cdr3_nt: TGTGCCATCAGTGACTCCAGGGTATTGGGCACAGATACGCAGTATTTT
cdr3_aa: CAISDSRVLGTDTQYF

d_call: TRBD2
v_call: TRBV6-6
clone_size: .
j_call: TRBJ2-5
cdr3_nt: TGTGCCAGCAGCCTCACCGGGACTAGCAGAGAGACCCAGTACTTC
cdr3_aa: CASSLTGTSRETQYF

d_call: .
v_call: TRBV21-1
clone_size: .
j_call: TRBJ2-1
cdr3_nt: TGTGCCAGCAACAATCTGACTAGCGAGACTGGTAATGAGCAGTTCTTC
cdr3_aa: CASNNLTSETGNEQFF

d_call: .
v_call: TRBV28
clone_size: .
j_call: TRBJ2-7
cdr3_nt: TGTGCCAGCAGTTCTATACCGACTAGCTCCTACGAGCAGTACTTC
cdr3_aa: CASSSIPTSSYEQYF

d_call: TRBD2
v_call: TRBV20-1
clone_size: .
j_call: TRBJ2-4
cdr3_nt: TGCAGTGCTAGAGGCCCGTTCAGTACTAGCGGGGCGCTGGGGCAGTACTTC
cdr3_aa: CSARGPFSTSGALGQYF

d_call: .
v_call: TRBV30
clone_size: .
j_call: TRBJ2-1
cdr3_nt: TGTGCCTGGAGTCTAGGATACTACAATGAGCAGTTCTTC
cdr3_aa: CAWSLGYYNEQFF

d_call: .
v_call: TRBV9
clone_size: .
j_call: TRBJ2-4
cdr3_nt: TGTGCCAGCAGCAGAGGTGGGGCCTCGGCCAAAAACATTCAGTACTTC
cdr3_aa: CASSRGGASAKNIQYF

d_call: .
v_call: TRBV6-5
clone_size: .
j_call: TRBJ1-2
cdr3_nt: TGTGCCAGCAGTTACTCTCCACAGGGTCCCTATGGCTACACCTTC
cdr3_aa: CASSYSPQGPYGYTF

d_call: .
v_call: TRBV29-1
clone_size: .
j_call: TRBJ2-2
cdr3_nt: TGCAGCGTTGTTGGGGGGAGCGCGAACACCGGGGAGCTGTTTTTT
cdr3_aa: CSVVGGSANTGELFF

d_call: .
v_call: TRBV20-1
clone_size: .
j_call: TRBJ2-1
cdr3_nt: TGCAGTGCACCGAGGGGGGATGAGCAGTTCTTC
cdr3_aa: CSAPRGDEQFF

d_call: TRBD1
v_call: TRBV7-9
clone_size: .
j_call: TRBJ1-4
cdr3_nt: TGTGCCAGCAGCTTCCCATCAACCGGGACAGCGGGGGAAAAACTGTTTTTT
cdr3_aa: CASSFPSTGTAGEKLFF

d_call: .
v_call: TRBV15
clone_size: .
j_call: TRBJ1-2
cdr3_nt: TGTGCCACCAGCAGGGTGCGGGGTTCGGAACATGGCTACACCTTC
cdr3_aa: CATSRVRGSEHGYTF

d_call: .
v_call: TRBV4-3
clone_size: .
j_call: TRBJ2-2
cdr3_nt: TGCGCCAGCAGCCAAGTCCCCGGGACCGACGGGGAGCTGTTTTTT
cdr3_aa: CASSQVPGTDGELFF

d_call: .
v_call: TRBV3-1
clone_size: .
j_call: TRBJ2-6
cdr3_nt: TGTGCCAGCAGCAAGGGCGTCTCTGGGGCCAACGTCCCGACTTTC
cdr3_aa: CASSKGVSGANVPTF

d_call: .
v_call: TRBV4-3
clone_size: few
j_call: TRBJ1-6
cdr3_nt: TGCGCCAGCAGCCAAGAAACAGGGTTTAATTCACCCCTCCACTTT
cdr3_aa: CASSQETGFNSPLHF

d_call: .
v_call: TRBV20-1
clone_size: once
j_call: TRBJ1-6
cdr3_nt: TGCAGTGCTAGAGAACTTGGCAGGGCTAATTCACCCCTCCACTTT
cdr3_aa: CSARELGRANSPLHF

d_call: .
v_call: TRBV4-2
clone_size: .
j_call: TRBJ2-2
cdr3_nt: TGTGCCAGCAGCCTAAACTCGAACACCGGGGAGCTGTTTTTT
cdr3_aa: CASSLNSNTGELFF

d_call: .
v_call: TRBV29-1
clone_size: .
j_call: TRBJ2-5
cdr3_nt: TGCAGCGTTGAGGGGACTGGGCTCAATGAGCAGTACTTC
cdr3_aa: CSVEGTGLNEQYF

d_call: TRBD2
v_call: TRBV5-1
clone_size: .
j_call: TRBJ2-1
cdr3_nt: TGCGCCAGCAGATTTAGCGGGACCAACAATGAGCAGTTCTTC
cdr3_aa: CASRFSGTNNEQFF

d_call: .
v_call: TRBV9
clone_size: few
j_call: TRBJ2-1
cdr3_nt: TGTGCCAGCAGCTATGTAGCGGACCGCTACAATGAGCAGTTCTTC
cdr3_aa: CASSYVADRYNEQFF

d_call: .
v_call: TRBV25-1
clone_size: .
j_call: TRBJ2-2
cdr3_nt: TGTGCCAGCACGGGGTGGGGCACCGGGGAGCTGTTTTTT
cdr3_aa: CASTGWGTGELFF

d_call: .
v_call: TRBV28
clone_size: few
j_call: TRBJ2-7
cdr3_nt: TGTGCCAGCAGCTCTAGGGACGGGAGTACTTCGAACTACGAGCAGTACTTC
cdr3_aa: CASSSRDGSTSNYEQYF

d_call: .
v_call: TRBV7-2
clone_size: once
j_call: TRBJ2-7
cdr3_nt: TGTGCCAGCTCGCGGGTAGCCACCTGCGAGCAGTACTTC
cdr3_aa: CASSRVATCEQYF

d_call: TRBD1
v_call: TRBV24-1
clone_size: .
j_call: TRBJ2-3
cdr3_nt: TGTGCGACCAGTGATTCCGACAGGGTAACAGATACGCAGTATTTT
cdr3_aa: CATSDSDRVTDTQYF